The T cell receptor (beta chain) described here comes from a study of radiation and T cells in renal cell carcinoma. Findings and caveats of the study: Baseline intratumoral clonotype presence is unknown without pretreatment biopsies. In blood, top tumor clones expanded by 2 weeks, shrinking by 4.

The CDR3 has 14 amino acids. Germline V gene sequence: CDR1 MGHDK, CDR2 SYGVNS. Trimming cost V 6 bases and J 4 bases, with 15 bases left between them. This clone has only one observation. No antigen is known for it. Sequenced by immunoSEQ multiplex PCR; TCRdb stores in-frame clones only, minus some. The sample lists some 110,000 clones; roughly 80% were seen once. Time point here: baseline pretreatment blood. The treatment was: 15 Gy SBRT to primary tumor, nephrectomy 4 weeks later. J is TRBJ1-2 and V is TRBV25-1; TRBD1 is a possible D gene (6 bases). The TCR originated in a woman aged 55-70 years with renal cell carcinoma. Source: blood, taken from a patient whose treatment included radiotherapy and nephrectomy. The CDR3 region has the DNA TGTGCCAGCAGCCCAGGGGTTCTAGGCTATGGCTACACCTTC. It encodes CASSPGVLGYGYTF.